Each of the 26 T cell receptor beta chains below was sequenced from the same sample in a study of T cells after yellow fever vaccination. TCRdb independently ran MiXCR on the 5' RACE reads; one entry per CDR3 protein. Of some 320,000 distinct CDR3 sequences listed, less than 9.5% were seen once; the top ten hold 3% to 4%. Sequencing was performed on CD4+ T cells sorted from PBMCs, taken 5 days after the yellow fever booster vaccination. The receptor source for this set is a young man who received the YFV17D yellow fever vaccine.

The gene calls are TRBV5-1 and TRBJ2-1, with 8 bases fitting TRBD1. The germline V gene has CDR1 SGHRS and CDR2 YFSETQ. The CDR3 has 15 residues. The V segment lost 4 bases and the J segment 10 bases; nucleotides outside the gene matches: 13. The CDR3 here is CASSLRTGNSVEQFF. The CDR3 coding sequence is TGCGCCAGCAGCCTCCGGACAGGGAACTCGGTGGAGCAGTTCTTC. Full variable domain (missing parts from reference TRBV5-1 and TRBJ2-1): KAGVTQTPRYLIKTRGQQVTLSCSPISGHRSVSWYQQTPGQGLQFLFEYFSETQRNKGNFPGRFSGRQFSNSRSEMNVSTLELGDSALYLCASSLRTGNSVEQFFGPGTRLTVL.

The chain has TRBV7-8 and TRBJ2-5; tentative D call: TRBD1 (5 bases). V lost 11 bases and J lost 2, with 15 bases in between. Germline CDR1 is SGHVS and CDR2 is FQNEAQ. The CDR3 is 13 amino acids. The CDR3 DNA sequence: TGTGCCGGGCCAGCAGGGCAGCAAGAGACCCAGTACTTC. It codes for CAGPAGQQETQYF.

This clonotype was picked up many times. The gene calls are TRBV11-3 and TRBJ2-2, with a weak D call TRBD2 (6 bases). Trimming left V 5 bases short and J 0 bases short, with 7 bases between. CDR1 is SGHNT, CDR2 YENEEA, per germline. The CDR3 totals 14 residues. CDR3 loop: CASSPGANTGELFF. As DNA, the CDR3 is TGTGCCAGCAGCCCGGGGGCGAACACCGGGGAGCTGTTTTTT. The full variable domain, in which reference TRBV11-3 and TRBJ2-2 provide the parts outside the CDR3, is EAGVVQSPRYKIIEKKQPVAFWCNPISGHNTLYWYLQNLGQGPELLIRYENEEAVDDSQLPKDRFSAERLKGVDSTLKIQPAELGDSAVYLCASSPGANTGELFFGEGSRLTVL.

The chain recombines TRBV7-9 with TRBJ1-5; D not certain. V lost 0 bases, J lost 3 bases, and 3 bases lay in between. The CDR3 is 13 residues long. The germline V gene encodes CDR1 SEHNR and CDR2 FQNEAQ (reference sequence). This chain's CDR3 is CASSLADNQPQHF. CDR3 nucleotides: TGTGCCAGCAGCTTAGCAGACAATCAGCCCCAGCATTTT.

The sample holds many counts of this clonotype. The chain carries TRBV12-3 or TRBV12-4 and TRBJ2-5, with D hard to call. The CDR3 loop spans 16 amino acids. V dropped 6 bases and J dropped 2 bases, with 19 bases sitting between them. The CDR3 protein is CASSPTRATKQETQYF. CDR3 sequence (DNA): TGTGCCAGCAGCCCAACCCGGGCCACAAAGCAAGAGACCCAGTACTTC.

This clonotype was recorded at least ten times. The chain links TRBV30 to TRBJ2-1; D is ambiguous. The length of the CDR3 is 13 residues. The germline gives CDR1 GTSNPN, CDR2 SVGIG (reference sequence). Trimming removed 0 bases from V and 9 bases from J, with 12 bases in between. The CDR3 reads CAWSVQVTSEQFF. The CDR3 region has the DNA TGTGCCTGGAGTGTGCAAGTCACAAGTGAGCAGTTCTTC.

This clonotype was counted at least ten times. V and J are TRBV5-1 and TRBJ2-5; the D call may be TRBD1 or TRBD2 (5 bases each). There are 16 residues in the CDR3. V lost 5 bases to trimming and J lost 0 bases, with 17 bases between them. In germline, CDR1 is SGHRS, CDR2 YFSETQ. Here the CDR3 reads CASSLLGTEYQETQYF. CDR3 sequence (DNA): TGCGCCAGCAGTCTCCTCGGGACGGAGTACCAAGAGACCCAGTACTTC.

The CDR3 DNA reads as TGTGCCAGCAGTTTAGGGACAGGGGGTGGCTCACCCCTCCACTTT. Residues: CASSLGTGGGSPLHF. The chain links TRBV12-3 or TRBV12-4 to TRBJ1-6; 10 bases are a match to TRBD1. This CDR3 spans 15 amino acids. Unmatched junction bases numbered 4, after V lost 1 base and J lost 10 bases.

This clonotype has at least ten counts. V and J are TRBV7-9 and TRBJ2-5, with 8 bases matching TRBD1. Germline CDR1 is SEHNR and CDR2 is FQNEAQ (reference sequence). J gave up 4 bases and V 4 bases, and 2 bases lay outside the gene matches. This CDR3 has 13 amino acids. For the CDR3, the DNA is TGTGCCAGCAGCTCCGGACAGGGAGAGACCCAGTACTTC. It translates to CASSSGQGETQYF.

This clonotype was found a few times. The CDR3 loop is CSARDRFEAFF. CDR3 nucleotide sequence: TGCAGTGCTAGGGACAGGTTTGAAGCTTTCTTT. The rearrangement uses TRBV20-1 and TRBJ1-1; 7 bases are a match to TRBD1. The germline V gene has CDR1 DFQATT and CDR2 SNEGSKA (reference sequence). With V trimmed by 3 bases and J by 7 bases, 2 bases remained unmatched. This CDR3 spans 11 amino acids.

This clonotype was seen a handful of times. In DNA form, the CDR3 reads TGCAGCGCGGGAGTTTCTGAAGCTTTCTTT. It translates to CSAGVSEAFF. The chain uses TRBV29-1 and TRBJ1-1; the D is unclear. CDR3 length: 10 amino acids. In germline, CDR1 is SQVTM, CDR2 ANQGSEA. The V gene lost 7 bases and the J gene lost 6 bases, with 9 bases spanning the gap.

The count of this clonotype is one. This rearrangement joins TRBV18 to TRBJ2-1; no firm D call. Trimming stripped 4 bases from V and 4 bases from J, with 11 bases between. CDR1 is KGHSH, CDR2 LQKENI, per germline. This CDR3 contains 14 residues. This CDR3 is CASSQLAQYNEQFF. The CDR3 DNA sequence: TGTGCCAGCTCACAGTTAGCTCAGTACAATGAGCAGTTCTTC.

This chain joins TRBV15 and TRBJ1-5; maybe TRBD1 (6 bases). Germline V CDR1 and CDR2: LNHNV, YYDKDF (reference sequence). The CDR3 is 15 amino acids. The ends were cut back, 0 bases at V and 2 bases at J, with 8 bases in the middle. DNA of the CDR3: TGTGCCACCAGCAGAGAAGGGGGGGGCAATCAGCCCCAGCATTTT. Translated: CATSREGGGNQPQHF.

The rearrangement joins TRBV20-1 to TRBJ2-5, with 8 nucleotides matching TRBD2. The CDR3 contains 13 residues. V shed 5 bases, J shed 5 bases, and the junction held 7 bases outside the gene matches. Germline V gene lookup returns CDR1 DFQATT and CDR2 SNEGSKA (reference sequence). The CDR3 region has the DNA TGCAGTGCTGGTGCAGCGGGGGTGGAGACCCAGTACTTC. Its translation: CSAGAAGVETQYF.

This clonotype was observed a few times. This chain joins TRBV18 and TRBJ1-2, with D hard to call. The CDR3 is 13 amino acids. Germline-derived CDR1 and CDR2 are KGHSH and LQKENI. Trimming left V 10 bases short and J 2 bases short, with 14 bases between. The DNA of the CDR3 is TGTGCCACCACAGCCAGGCCCAACTATGGCTACACCTTC. Amino acids: CATTARPNYGYTF.

In this sample, this clonotype turned up many times. The chain links TRBV29-1 to TRBJ1-1; D perhaps matches TRBD1 (5 bases). Trimming left V 1 base short and J 2 bases short, with 8 bases between. This CDR3 is built from 13 residues. Germline-derived CDR1 and CDR2 are SQVTM and ANQGSEA. The CDR3 region is CSVEGQGNTEAFF. DNA of the CDR3: TGCAGCGTTGAAGGGCAGGGCAACACTGAAGCTTTCTTT.

This clonotype was found many times. The chain uses TRBV5-6 and TRBJ2-3; D is uncertain. Germline V lookup: CDR1 SGHDT, CDR2 YYEEEE. The CDR3 has 15 amino acids. The germline V and J ends were trimmed by 0 bases and 4 bases, with 12 bases remaining between them. CDR3 sequence reads: CASSLDARSSDTQYF. CDR3 nucleotides: TGTGCCAGCAGCTTGGATGCCAGAAGCTCAGATACGCAGTATTTT.

V is TRBV12-3 or TRBV12-4 and J is TRBJ2-5, with D unclear. V was cut by 4 bases and J by 7 bases, with 19 bases left in between. The CDR3 loop spans 15 amino acids. The CDR3 bases are TGTGCCAGCAGTTCAAAAACGGGCCCCCCAGGGACCCAGTACTTC. This translates into CASSSKTGPPGTQYF.

The chain combines TRBV12-3 or TRBV12-4 with TRBJ1-5, with D possibly being TRBD1 (5 bases). The CDR3 consists of 14 residues. V dropped 6 bases and J dropped 9 bases, with 18 bases sitting between them. The CDR3: CASSPGGGGRPQHF. CDR3 DNA: TGTGCCAGCAGCCCGGGGGGGGGAGGGAGGCCCCAGCATTTT.

This clonotype was counted only a few times. The V gene is TRBV18, the J gene TRBJ1-1; unclear D gene. The CDR3 loop spans 13 amino acids. CDR1 and CDR2 (germline): KGHSH, LQKENI. V lost 3 bases and J lost 7, with 12 bases in between. The CDR3 DNA is TGTGCCAGCTCACCCGTACTGAATCATGAAGCTTTCTTT. This translates into CASSPVLNHEAFF.

This clonotype turned up a few times. The chain carries TRBV25-1 and TRBJ1-2; the D gene is possibly TRBD1 (6 bases). V was trimmed by 6 bases and J by 6 bases, leaving 14 bases between them. Germline V gives CDR1 MGHDK, CDR2 SYGVNS. This CDR3 is 13 amino acids long. DNA for the CDR3: TGTGCCAGCAGCGCTACTGGGGGGCATGGCTACACCTTC. This sequence encodes CASSATGGHGYTF.

Ten or more counts support this clonotype. V usage is TRBV11-1 and J usage is TRBJ2-1; D perhaps matches TRBD1 (6 bases). CDR1 and CDR2 from the germline V gene are SGHAT and FQDESV (reference sequence). This CDR3 is built from 13 residues. The V end was cut by 6 bases, the J end by 5 bases, with 11 bases between. CDR3 sequence (DNA): TGTGCCAGCAGACCAGGACAGAACAATGAGCAGTTCTTC. It specifies CASRPGQNNEQFF.

This clonotype was detected a few times. The rearrangement links TRBV20-1 to TRBJ2-3; D gene unclear. Germline V CDR1 and CDR2: DFQATT, SNEGSKA (reference sequence). With 0 bases removed from V and 4 bases from J, the gap between germline ends came to 14 bases. CDR3 length: 15 residues. The chain's CDR3 is CSARDQRSGPDTQYF. The CDR3 nucleotides read TGCAGTGCTAGAGATCAGAGATCGGGCCCAGATACGCAGTATTTT.

The V call is TRBV5-1, the J call TRBJ2-7; 7 nucleotides line up with TRBD1. Germline V lookup: CDR1 SGHRS, CDR2 YFSETQ. V gave up 6 bases and J gave up 4 bases; unmatched junction bases: 7. The CDR3 sequence is 13 residues long. The DNA of the CDR3 is TGCGCCAGCACCCGGACAGGACTTTACGAGCAGTACGTC. It yields the protein CASTRTGLYEQYV.

There are many counts of this clonotype. The chain links TRBV29-1 to TRBJ2-2, with D perhaps TRBD2 (5 bases). The CDR3 is 15 amino acids. CDR1 and CDR2 (germline): SQVTM, ANQGSEA. The V and J ends lost 5 bases and 0 bases respectively, with 13 bases between them. For the CDR3, the DNA is TGCAGCGTTCGAAGCGGACTCGCGAACACCGGGGAGCTGTTTTTT. This gives the protein CSVRSGLANTGELFF.

The V gene is TRBV6-5, the J gene TRBJ2-7; 9 positions match TRBD1. This CDR3 is built from 15 residues. Looked up from germline, CDR1 is MNHEY and CDR2 is SVGAGI. J gave up 7 bases and V 4 bases, and 11 bases lay outside the gene matches. The CDR3 is CASSWSLGQGKEQYF. The CDR3 DNA reads as TGTGCCAGCAGTTGGTCCTTAGGACAGGGGAAAGAGCAGTACTTC.